The sequence of this T cell receptor beta chain was determined in a study of cytomegalovirus exposure and HLA in healthy donors. The CDR3 extends over 13 amino acids. Per germline, CDR1 SEHNR and CDR2 FQNEAQ (reference sequence). V was clipped by 2 bases and J by 6 bases, with 10 bases between them. The donors belonged to the approximately 120-subject validation cohort, separate from the roughly 650-subject first cohort. The assay was immunoSEQ multiplex PCR, and TCRdb's table has in-frame clones only and misses some. This sample has roughly 100,000 clones; around 84% occur once, and the top ten carry approximately 20%.

This chain uses TRBV7-9 with TRBJ1-2, with D tentatively TRBD1 (5 bases). This clonotype was obtained from a young man in good health and CMV-seropositive. Sequenced sample: PBMCs. CDR3: CASSLLGEDGYTF. In DNA, the CDR3 is TGTGCCAGCAGCTTATTGGGGGAGGATGGCTACACCTTC.